This record concerns one TCR beta chain sequence. Its antigen is undetermined. These data belong to a study of T cell repertoires in cytomegalovirus infection. In the study overall: Matching HLA type, along with CMV infection, was indicated by public TCR beta signatures.

The CDR3 runs to 14 residues. CDR1 is MNHGY, CDR2 SAAAGT, per germline. V was trimmed by 4 bases and J by 3 bases, leaving 12 bases between them. Study-wide results and limits: The study identified carriers of CMV plus the relevant HLA from cumulative public TCR beta family frequency.

TCRdb ran MiXCR on the reads and lists one entry per CDR3 protein. The sample lists about 920,000 distinct CDR3 sequences, less than 40% occurring once. The chain employs TRBV6-8 and TRBJ1-1; D is possibly TRBD1 (6 bases). The sequenced sample was cultured CD8+ T cells from PBMCs, obtained from culture after CMV antigen stimulation. This TCR was sampled from a human donor in good health (CMV status not recorded). Some clones in this sample may be carry-over from other donors' samples. CDR3 protein: CASSSIEGDTEAFF. The CDR3 bases are TGTGCCAGCAGTTCGATCGAGGGGGACACTGAAGCTTTCTTT.